These T cell receptor beta chains were read from a single sample in a study of shared clonotypes between healthy human individuals. The protocol was immunoSEQ multiplex PCR, while the TCRdb copy is restricted to in-frame clones and leaves out a portion. The sample has 1,400,000 or so clones; 98% to 99% are singletons. Sequences were obtained from naive CD4+ T cells sorted from blood. The receptors were gathered from a man aged 25 to 40 in good health. CDR3s include the opening cysteine and the closing phenylalanine or tryptophan. A D gene is named only where the DNA matches it firmly. Not all rows give a size; the values are once, few, many and, for expanded clones, a class.

clone size	V gene	J gene	D gene	CDR3 protein	CDR3 DNA
-	TRBV11-2	TRBJ2-1	-	CASSLDPDEGEQFF	TGTGCCAGCAGCTTAGATCCGGATGAGGGTGAGCAGTTCTTC
-	TRBV28	TRBJ1-2	-	CASSLSADGYTF	TGTGCCAGCAGTTTAAGTGCGGATGGCTACACCTTC
-	TRBV13	TRBJ1-5	-	CASSLGVNQPQHF	TGTGCCAGCAGCTTAGGAGTCAATCAGCCCCAGCATTTT
-	TRBV27	TRBJ2-3	-	CASSFRLRNTDTQYF	TGTGCCAGCAGTTTCCGTTTAAGAAACACAGATACGCAGTATTTT
-	TRBV7-2	TRBJ1-4	-	CASSPSGRNEKLFF	TGTGCCAGCAGCCCGTCGGGACGGAATGAAAAACTGTTTTTT
-	TRBV18	TRBJ2-7	-	CASSPPSRHSYEQYF	TGTGCCAGCTCACCACCGAGCCGCCACTCCTACGAGCAGTACTTC
-	TRBV5-6	TRBJ2-5	TRBD2	CASSQGLAGGETQYF	TGTGCCAGCAGCCAGGGACTAGCGGGAGGAGAGACCCAGTACTTC
-	TRBV18	TRBJ1-2	TRBD1	CASAQGGRNYGYTF	TGTGCCAGCGCACAGGGGGGAAGGAACTATGGCTACACCTTC
-	TRBV4-1	TRBJ2-3	TRBD2	CASSQQAGGTDTQYF	TGCGCCAGCAGCCAACAAGCGGGGGGCACAGATACGCAGTATTTT
-	TRBV19	TRBJ1-5	TRBD1	CATATGVRQPQHF	TGTGCCACCGCGACAGGGGTTAGGCAGCCCCAGCATTTT
-	TRBV28	TRBJ1-2	-	CASSRGTFAGYTF	TGTGCCAGCAGTCGAGGGACATTTGCTGGCTACACCTTC
-	TRBV6-6	TRBJ2-1	-	CASSPPTYNEQFF	TGTGCCAGCAGTCCACCGACGTACAATGAGCAGTTCTTC
-	TRBV2	TRBJ2-7	-	CASRKETATGLEQYF	TGTGCCAGCAGGAAAGAGACAGCGACGGGGCTGGAGCAGTACTTC
-	TRBV28	TRBJ2-7	-	CASSLGLRVLGEQYF	TGTGCCAGCAGTTTAGGGCTTCGGGTACTAGGGGAGCAGTACTTC
once	TRBV5-5	TRBJ2-1	TRBD1	CASSSGTGHYNEQFF	TGTGCCAGCAGCTCCGGGACAGGACACTACAATGAGCAGTTCTTC
-	TRBV7-2	TRBJ2-7	TRBD2	CASSVRTSGSPHEQYF	TGTGCCAGCAGCGTACGGACTAGCGGGAGTCCCCACGAGCAGTACTTC
once	TRBV6-5	TRBJ1-3	-	CASSYSRQQGNTIYF	TGTGCCAGCAGTTACTCGAGACAACAAGGAAACACCATATATTTT
-	TRBV28	TRBJ1-5	TRBD1	CASRSDRGPSNQPQHF	TGTGCCAGCAGATCTGACAGGGGGCCGAGCAATCAGCCCCAGCATTTT
-	TRBV15	TRBJ2-7	-	CATSGHRTAAYEQYF	TGTGCCACCAGTGGTCATCGGACGGCCGCCTACGAGCAGTACTTC
-	TRBV27	TRBJ2-1	-	CASSPGQSYNEQFF	TGTGCCAGCAGTCCAGGACAGAGCTACAATGAGCAGTTCTTC
-	TRBV6-5	TRBJ1-5	-	CASSYLGQPQHF	TGTGCCAGCAGTTACCTCGGTCAGCCCCAGCATTTT
-	TRBV10-3	TRBJ2-6	TRBD2	CAITGGLAGGSGANVLTF	TGTGCCATCACGGGTGGACTAGCGGGAGGCTCTGGGGCCAACGTCCTGACTTTC
-	TRBV28	TRBJ1-2	TRBD1	CASSRTGRDGYTF	TGTGCCAGCAGTAGGACAGGGAGGGATGGCTACACCTTC
-	TRBV5-4	TRBJ1-1	-	CASSLSGKNTEAFF	TGTGCCAGCAGCTTGTCAGGGAAGAACACTGAAGCTTTCTTT
-	TRBV7-2	TRBJ1-2	-	CASTLDQDYGYTF	TGTGCCAGCACCTTGGACCAGGACTATGGCTACACCTTC
-	TRBV9	TRBJ2-5	-	CASSGTLGMEETQYF	TGTGCCAGCAGCGGGACGTTAGGGATGGAGGAGACCCAGTACTTC